The 9 T cell receptor beta chains listed next were all sequenced from one sample in a study of shared clonotypes between healthy human individuals. Profiled with immunoSEQ multiplex PCR; TCRdb holds only in-frame clones, not every one. The table lists fewer than 850,000 clones, roughly 91% of them singletons. The sequenced material came from memory CD8+ T cells from PBMCs. Noted subset: CD45RO+ cells pooled with CCR7-negative TemRA cells. The receptors derive from a man aged 18 to 30 in good health. Some clones in this sample may be carry-over from other donors' samples.

This clone was detected only once. This chain joins TRBV5-1 and TRBJ2-5, with D perhaps TRBD1 (6 bases). Germline CDR1 is SGHRS and CDR2 is YFSETQ. The CDR3 totals 14 residues. V lost 4 bases, J lost 2 bases, and 12 bases lay in between. CDR3 coding DNA: TGCGCCAGCAGCCTTCCCGGACAGCAAGAGACCCAGTACTTC. Translation: CASSLPGQQETQYF.

This clone was seen only once. The chain is built from TRBV25-1 and TRBJ2-7; 7 positions match TRBD2. This CDR3 has 15 amino acids. Unmatched junction bases numbered 11, after V lost 7 bases and J lost 2 bases. CDR1 is MGHDK and CDR2 is SYGVNS in the germline V gene. The CDR3 loop is CASTSDSGYPYEQYF. In DNA, the CDR3 is TGTGCCAGCACCTCGGATAGCGGGTACCCCTACGAGCAGTACTTC.

This clone has only one observation. The V call is TRBV7-2, the J call TRBJ1-3; D is undetermined. CDR3 length: 12 residues. CDR1 and CDR2 (germline): SGHTA, FQGNSA. The V gene lost 4 bases and the J gene lost 7 bases, with 8 bases spanning the gap. The CDR3 loop is CASSSWVNTIYF. In DNA form, the CDR3 reads TGTGCCAGCAGCTCCTGGGTGAACACCATATATTTT.

The chain uses TRBV28 and TRBJ2-7; TRBD2 aligns across 9 bases. The CDR3 has 14 residues. After removal of 5 bases from V and 3 bases from J, the junction contained 5 bases not matched to a gene. Germline lookup yields CDR1 MDHEN and CDR2 SYDVKM. Here the CDR3 DNA reads TGTGCCAGCAGTATAGCGGGAGCCTTCTACGAGCAGTACTTC. Translated, it gives CASSIAGAFYEQYF.

Of note for this clone: Sequence at one end of the junction differs from germline and may be a read error. The chain joins TRBV11-2 to TRBJ1-3; D unresolved. The germline CDR1 and CDR2 sequences are SGHAT and FQNNGV. CDR3 length equals 19 residues. The CDR3 here is CASSLIGGLVRGSGNIIYF. The CDR3 bases are TGTGCCAGCAGCTTAATCGGAGGCTTGGTGCGAGGCTCTGGAAACATCATATATTTT.

CDR3 protein: CASSRPSGQPIYEQYF. CDR3 DNA sequence: TGTGCCAGCTCACGCCCCTCGGGACAGCCCATCTACGAGCAGTACTTC. This chain joins TRBV18 and TRBJ2-7; 7 positions agree with TRBD1. This CDR3 spans 16 amino acids. Germline CDR1 is KGHSH and CDR2 is LQKENI. V shed 4 bases and J 3 bases; nucleotides not matched to a gene: 12.

A single count supports this clone. The CDR3 sequence: CASSPLGLQQGGTEAFF. The CDR3 nucleotides are TGCGCCAGCAGCCCCCTAGGGCTCCAACAGGGGGGCACTGAAGCTTTCTTT. The chain uses TRBV4-3 and TRBJ1-1; 8 bases align to TRBD1. J gave up 4 bases and V 4 bases, and 14 bases lay outside the gene matches. The V gene's germline CDR1 is LGHNA and CDR2 YSLEER. The CDR3 totals 17 residues.

The gene calls are TRBV7-2 and TRBJ2-7, with a weak D call TRBD2 (6 bases). Trimming shortened V by 4 bases and J by 0 bases, and 16 bases separated the two germline ends. This CDR3 contains 16 residues. Germline V gives CDR1 SGHTA, CDR2 FQGNSA. CDR3 nucleotides: TGTGCCAGCAGCTGGCGGGGAGGCAGGGTCTCCTACGAGCAGTACTTC. Its translation: CASSWRGGRVSYEQYF.

This clone came up a few times. The rearrangement links TRBV11-2 to TRBJ1-2, with 9 bases that match TRBD1. J was trimmed by 7 bases and V by 3 bases; bases with no gene match: 3. The germline V gene has CDR1 SGHAT and CDR2 FQNNGV. The CDR3 totals 13 residues. Here the CDR3 DNA reads TGTGCCAGCAGCTTCAGACAGGGGGTTGGCTACACCTTC. It yields the protein CASSFRQGVGYTF.